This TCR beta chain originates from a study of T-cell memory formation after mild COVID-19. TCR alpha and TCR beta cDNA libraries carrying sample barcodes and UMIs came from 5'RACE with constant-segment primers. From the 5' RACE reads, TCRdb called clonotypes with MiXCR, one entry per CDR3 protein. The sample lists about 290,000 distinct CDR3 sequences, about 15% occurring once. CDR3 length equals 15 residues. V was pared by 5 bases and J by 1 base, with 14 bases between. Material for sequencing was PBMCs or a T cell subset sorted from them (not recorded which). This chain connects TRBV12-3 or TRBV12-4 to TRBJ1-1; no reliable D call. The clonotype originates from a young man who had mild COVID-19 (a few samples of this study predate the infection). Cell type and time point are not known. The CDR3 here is CASSHDTGTNTEAFF. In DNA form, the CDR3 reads TGTGCCAGCAGTCACGACACTGGCACGAACACTGAAGCTTTCTTT.